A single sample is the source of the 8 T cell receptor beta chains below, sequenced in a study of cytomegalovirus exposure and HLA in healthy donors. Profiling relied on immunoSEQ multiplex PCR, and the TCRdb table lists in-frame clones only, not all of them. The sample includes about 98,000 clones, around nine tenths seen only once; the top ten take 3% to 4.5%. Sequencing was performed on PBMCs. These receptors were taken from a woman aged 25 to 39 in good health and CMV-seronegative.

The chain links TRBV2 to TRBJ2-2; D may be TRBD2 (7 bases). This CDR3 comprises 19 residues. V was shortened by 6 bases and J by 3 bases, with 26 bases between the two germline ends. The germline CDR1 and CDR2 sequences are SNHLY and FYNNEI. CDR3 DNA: TGTGCCAGCAGCTCTCAGCGGGGACAATCAATCATCCACACCGGGGAGCTGTTTTTT. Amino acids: CASSSQRGQSIIHTGELFF.

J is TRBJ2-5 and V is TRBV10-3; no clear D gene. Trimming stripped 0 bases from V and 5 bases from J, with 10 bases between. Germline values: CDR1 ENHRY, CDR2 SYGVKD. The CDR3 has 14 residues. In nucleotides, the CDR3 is TGTGCCATCAGTGAGTCGAATAATCAGGAGACCCAGTACTTC. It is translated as CAISESNNQETQYF.

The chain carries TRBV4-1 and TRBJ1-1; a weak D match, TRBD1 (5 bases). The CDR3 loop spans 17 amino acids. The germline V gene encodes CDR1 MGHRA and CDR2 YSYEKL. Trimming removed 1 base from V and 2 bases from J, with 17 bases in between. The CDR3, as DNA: TGCGCCAGCAGCCAAGGGGGAGGGGTCCAGGGAAACACTGAAGCTTTCTTT. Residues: CASSQGGGVQGNTEAFF.

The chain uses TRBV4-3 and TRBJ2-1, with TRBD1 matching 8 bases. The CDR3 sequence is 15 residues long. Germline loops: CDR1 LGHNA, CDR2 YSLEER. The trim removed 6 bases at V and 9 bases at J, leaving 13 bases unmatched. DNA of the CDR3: TGCGCCAGCAGTCCTACGACAGGGGTTGCCGGTGAGCAGTTCTTC. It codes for CASSPTTGVAGEQFF.

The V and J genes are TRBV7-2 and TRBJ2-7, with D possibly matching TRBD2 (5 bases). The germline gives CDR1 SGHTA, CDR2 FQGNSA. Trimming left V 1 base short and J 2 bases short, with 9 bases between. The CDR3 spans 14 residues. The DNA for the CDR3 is TGTGCCAGCAGCTTAGTGGTGGGAGCCTACGAGCAGTACTTC. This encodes CASSLVVGAYEQYF.

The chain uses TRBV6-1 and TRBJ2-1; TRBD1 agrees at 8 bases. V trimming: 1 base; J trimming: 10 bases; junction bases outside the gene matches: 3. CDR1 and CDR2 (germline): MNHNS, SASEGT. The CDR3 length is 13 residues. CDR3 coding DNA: TGTGCCAGCAGTGAAGTAAGACAGGGGGAGCAGTTCTTC. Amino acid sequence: CASSEVRQGEQFF.

The CDR3 protein is CASSSRLAGDSDTQYF. The DNA for the CDR3 is TGTGCCAGCAGTTCCCGACTAGCGGGAGACTCAGATACGCAGTATTTT. This chain uses TRBV28 with TRBJ2-3, with TRBD2 matching 12 bases. J gave up 4 bases and V 4 bases, and 6 bases lay outside the gene matches. This CDR3 comprises 16 residues. Germline V CDR1 and CDR2: MDHEN, SYDVKM. Variable domain in full (rest from reference TRBV28 and TRBJ2-3): DVKVTQSSRYLVKRTGEKVFLECVQDMDHENMFWYRQDPGLGLRLIYFSYDVKMKEKGDIPEGYSVSREKKERFSLILESASTNQTSMYLCASSSRLAGDSDTQYFGPGTRLTVL.

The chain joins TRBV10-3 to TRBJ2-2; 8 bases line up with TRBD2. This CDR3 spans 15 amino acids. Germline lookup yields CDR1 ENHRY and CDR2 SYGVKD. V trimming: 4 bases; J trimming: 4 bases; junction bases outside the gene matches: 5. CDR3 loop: CAISAAGGSTGELFF. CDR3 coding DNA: TGTGCCATCAGTGCTGCGGGAGGAAGCACCGGGGAGCTGTTTTTT.